This is a list of T cell receptor beta chains from one sample in a study of post-analysis software for immune sequencing data. MiXCR, run by TCRdb on the PCR reads, gives a single entry per CDR3 protein. The sample records approximately 730,000 distinct CDR3 sequences, roughly 46% being singletons. The sequenced sample was blood. These receptors were taken from a girl aged 10-17 years with multiple sclerosis. CDR3s include the opening cysteine and the closing phenylalanine or tryptophan. The order of the fields is clone size, J gene, D gene, V gene, CDR3 protein, CDR3 DNA. D genes are given only for firm matches. The listing skips clone size in some rows; elsewhere it reads once, few, many or a size class.

clone size: -; J gene: TRBJ1-1; D gene: -; V gene: TRBV20-1; CDR3 protein: CSARALGRGAEAFF; CDR3 DNA: TGCAGTGCTAGAGCCCTGGGGAGGGGCGCTGAAGCTTTCTTT
clone size: -; J gene: TRBJ2-7; D gene: TRBD1; V gene: TRBV6-5; CDR3 protein: CASRPIPGQPYEQYF; CDR3 DNA: TGTGCCAGCAGGCCCATCCCGGGACAGCCCTACGAGCAGTACTTC
clone size: few; J gene: TRBJ2-5; D gene: -; V gene: TRBV20-1; CDR3 protein: CSARDRTQETQYF; CDR3 DNA: TGCAGTGCTAGAGACAGGACCCAAGAGACCCAGTACTTC
clone size: -; J gene: TRBJ1-6; D gene: -; V gene: TRBV29-1; CDR3 protein: CSVGESGASPLHF; CDR3 DNA: TGCAGCGTCGGAGAATCAGGGGCTTCACCCCTCCACTTT
clone size: -; J gene: TRBJ2-5; D gene: TRBD2; V gene: TRBV5-1; CDR3 protein: CASSLSGRGVETQYF; CDR3 DNA: TGCGCCAGCAGCCTAAGCGGGAGAGGAGTAGAGACCCAGTACTTC
clone size: -; J gene: TRBJ2-3; D gene: TRBD2; V gene: TRBV7-2; CDR3 protein: CASSPMGLAGTDTQYF; CDR3 DNA: TGTGCCAGCAGCCCCATGGGACTAGCGGGAACAGATACGCAGTATTTT
clone size: -; J gene: TRBJ2-1; D gene: -; V gene: TRBV28; CDR3 protein: CASSSTNGYNEQFF; CDR3 DNA: TGTGCCAGCAGTTCAACCAATGGGTACAATGAGCAGTTCTTC
clone size: few; J gene: TRBJ2-5; D gene: TRBD1; V gene: TRBV12-3/TRBV12-4; CDR3 protein: CASSSGGQGRETQYF; CDR3 DNA: TGTGCCAGCAGTTCAGGAGGACAGGGGAGGGAGACCCAGTACTTC
clone size: -; J gene: TRBJ2-1; D gene: TRBD1; V gene: TRBV15; CDR3 protein: CATSDRDRGGSYNEQFF; CDR3 DNA: TGTGCCACCAGCGACCGGGACAGGGGGGGCTCCTACAATGAGCAGTTCTTC
clone size: -; J gene: TRBJ2-7; D gene: -; V gene: TRBV20-1; CDR3 protein: CSARGSRFYEQYF; CDR3 DNA: TGCAGTGCTAGAGGGAGCCGCTTCTACGAGCAGTACTTC
clone size: few; J gene: TRBJ2-3; D gene: -; V gene: TRBV5-1; CDR3 protein: CASSFTGDTQYF; CDR3 DNA: TGCGCCAGCAGCTTTACAGGGGATACGCAGTATTTT
clone size: few; J gene: TRBJ1-1; D gene: -; V gene: TRBV29-1; CDR3 protein: CSVRGVTEAFF; CDR3 DNA: TGCAGCGTGAGGGGAGTCACTGAAGCTTTCTTT